Presented here are 30 T cell receptor beta chains from one specimen sequenced in a study of T cell repertoires in cytomegalovirus infection. TCRdb independently ran MiXCR on the reads; one entry per CDR3 protein. Counted here are approximately 280,000 distinct CDR3 sequences, 20% to 25% occurring once; the ten biggest clones make up around 20%. Their target antigens are unknown. The sequencing used cultured PBMCs, collected from culture after CMV antigen stimulation. These receptors originate from a human donor in good health (CMV status not recorded). Some clones in this sample may be carry-over from other donors' samples.

This clonotype was recorded many times. The J gene is TRBJ2-5, the V gene TRBV7-2; no definite D call. The CDR3 spans 14 residues. The V end was cut by 5 bases, the J end by 5 bases, with 15 bases between. The V gene's germline CDR1 is SGHTA and CDR2 FQGNSA. The CDR3 nucleotides are TGTGCCAGCAGCCTAGGGAACGAACTTGAGACCCAGTACTTC. Translation: CASSLGNELETQYF.

This clonotype was seen only a few times. J is TRBJ2-5 and V is TRBV7-2; D not certain. This CDR3 contains 13 residues. CDR1 and CDR2 (germline): SGHTA, FQGNSA. Trimming stripped 5 bases from V and 5 bases from J, with 12 bases between. The CDR3 is CASSERIVETQYF. The CDR3 DNA reads TGTGCCAGCAGCGAAAGGATAGTCGAGACCCAGTACTTC.

A word on this clonotype: Relative to the germline gene, one junction end is altered; a read error may explain this. V is TRBV30 and J is TRBJ1-1, with D unclear. This CDR3 comprises 13 residues. CDR1 is GTSNPN, CDR2 SVGIG, per germline (reference sequence). CDR3 protein: CAWSDQRNSEAFF. CDR3 DNA: TGTGCCTGGAGCGACCAGAGGAACTCTGAAGCTTTCTTT.

The chain recombines TRBV4-3 with TRBJ1-4, with 8 bases aligning to TRBD1. The junction had 8 bases not matched to a gene; V was cut back by 1 base and J by 7 bases. The CDR3 runs to 16 residues. Germline CDR1 and CDR2: LGHNA and YSLEER. The CDR3: CASSQGDRGLREKLFF. CDR3 coding DNA: TGCGCCAGCAGCCAAGGAGACAGGGGACTTCGTGAAAAACTGTTTTTT.

This chain joins TRBV7-6 and TRBJ2-7, with 9 positions matching TRBD2. Germline V lookup: CDR1 SGHVS, CDR2 FNYEAQ. The CDR3 sequence is 20 residues long. The CDR3: CASSLYRERSSGSGPYEQYV. The DNA for the CDR3 is TGTGCTAGCAGCTTATACCGGGAGAGGAGTAGCGGGAGTGGACCCTACGAGCAGTACGTC.

The chain has TRBV27 and TRBJ2-3; no definite D call. The germline CDR1 and CDR2 sequences are MNHEY and SMNVEV (reference sequence). The CDR3 totals 13 residues. Deletions cut 6 bases from V and 0 bases from J, with 7 bases between. The CDR3 reads CASRYTSTDTQYF. CDR3 DNA sequence: TGTGCCAGCAGGTACACTAGCACAGATACGCAGTATTTT.

The chain couples TRBV20-1 to TRBJ1-3; 8 nucleotides match TRBD1. V lost 6 bases, J lost 4 bases, and 11 bases stayed unmatched. Germline V CDR1 and CDR2: DFQATT, SNEGSKA (reference sequence). This CDR3 is 15 amino acids long. CDR3 loop: CSALPPTGVGNTIYF. The CDR3 bases are TGCAGTGCGCTACCCCCGACAGGGGTGGGAAACACCATATATTTT.

The chain links TRBV5-1 to TRBJ2-3, with 11 bases fitting TRBD2. Germline V gene lookup returns CDR1 SGHRS and CDR2 YFSETQ. Trimming removed 4 bases from V and 4 bases from J; junction bases left unmatched: 8. The CDR3 has 16 amino acids. CDR3 DNA sequence: TGCGCCAGCAGCCTACGGACTAGCGGGTCCCCAGATACGCAGTATTTT. Protein sequence: CASSLRTSGSPDTQYF.

This clonotype was picked up many times. The gene calls are TRBV7-2 and TRBJ1-1, with a tentative D call TRBD1 (5 bases). CDR1 is SGHTA and CDR2 is FQGNSA in the germline V gene. The CDR3 contains 13 residues. V gave up 5 bases and J gave up 1 base, with 8 bases separating them. Here the CDR3 reads CASSVGRNTEAFF. CDR3 in DNA: TGTGCCAGCAGCGTGGGACGGAACACTGAAGCTTTCTTT. Complete variable domain (other parts from reference TRBV7-2 and TRBJ1-1): GAGVSQSPSNKVTEKGKDVELRCDPISGHTALYWYRQSLGQGLEFLIYFQGNSAPDKSGLPSDRFSAERTGGSVSTLTIQRTQQEDSAVYLCASSVGRNTEAFFGQGTRLTVV.

This clonotype was observed a handful of times. V and J are TRBV10-2 and TRBJ2-5, with 7 bases identical to TRBD1. With 6 bases clipped from V and 3 bases from J, the junction kept 7 bases outside the gene matches. In germline, CDR1 is WSHSY, CDR2 SAAADI. The CDR3 is made up of 14 amino acids. CDR3 in DNA: TGCGCCAGCAGACCCGACAGGGTTAAAGAGACCCAGTACTTC. It encodes CASRPDRVKETQYF.

This clonotype was recorded at least ten times. The rearrangement links TRBV27 to TRBJ2-1, with 11 positions matching TRBD2. V gave up 7 bases and J gave up 5 bases; unmatched junction bases: 7. This CDR3 has 15 amino acids. CDR1 is MNHEY and CDR2 is SMNVEV in the germline V gene (reference sequence). This CDR3 reads CASNPLAGVHNEQFF. The CDR3, as DNA: TGTGCCAGCAACCCACTAGCGGGAGTCCACAATGAGCAGTTCTTC.

A few counts support this clonotype. The chain couples TRBV3-1 to TRBJ2-1; 7 nucleotides line up with TRBD2. CDR1 and CDR2 (germline): LGHDT, YNNKEL (reference sequence). V lost 0 bases to trimming and J lost 4 bases; unmatched junction nucleotides: 6. The CDR3 length is 16 residues. CDR3 amino acids: CASSQEPGRSYNEQFF. The DNA for the CDR3 is TGTGCCAGCAGCCAAGAGCCCGGGAGGTCTTACAATGAGCAGTTCTTC.

The CDR3 here is CAISDPTSGGSEQYV. CDR3 DNA sequence: TGTGCCATCAGTGACCCTACTAGCGGGGGGTCGGAGCAGTACGTC. The chain links TRBV10-3 to TRBJ2-7, with TRBD2 matching 12 bases. This CDR3 has 15 amino acids. V shed 3 bases, J shed 7 bases, and the junction held 7 bases outside the gene matches. The germline CDR1 and CDR2 sequences are ENHRY and SYGVKD.

This clonotype appeared a few times. The chain links TRBV7-7 to TRBJ2-3; 7 bases align to TRBD1. From germline, CDR1 is SSHAT and CDR2 FNYEAQ (reference sequence). V was pared by 6 bases and J by 0 bases, with 3 bases of the junction left unmatched. This CDR3 region has 14 residues. CDR3 sequence (DNA): TGTGCCAGCAGTCAGACAGGGAGCACAGATACGCAGTATTTT. Translated, it gives CASSQTGSTDTQYF.

This clonotype was counted between two and nine times. The chain employs TRBV4-2 and TRBJ1-4; 7 bases map to TRBD1. There are 15 residues in the CDR3. Per the germline V gene, CDR1 is LGHNA and CDR2 is YNFKEQ. V dropped 2 bases and J dropped 4; count of bases not matched to a gene: 4. CDR3 amino acids: CASSQQQGINEKLFF. CDR3 sequence (DNA): TGTGCCAGCAGCCAACAACAGGGGATTAATGAAAAACTGTTTTTT.

A few counts support this clonotype. The CDR3 nucleotides are TGTGCCAGCAGTTTGTCGACAGACAACACCGGGGAGCTGTTTTTT. The encoded protein is CASSLSTDNTGELFF. The chain is built from TRBV12-3 or TRBV12-4 and TRBJ2-2; D is possibly TRBD1 (5 bases). V shed 3 bases and J shed 2 bases, with 10 bases lying between them. The CDR3 covers 15 residues.

This clonotype was observed a few times. At one end, the junction sequence differs from germline, possibly due to a read error. The chain has TRBV29-1 and TRBJ1-1, with TRBD1 matching over 7 bases. This CDR3 region has 13 residues. The germline V gene has CDR1 SQVTM and CDR2 ANQGSEA. Here the CDR3 reads CNVVPYRGTEAFF. The CDR3 DNA reads as TGCAACGTTGTTCCCTACAGGGGCACTGAAGCTTTCTTT.

The chain has TRBV2 and TRBJ2-5; possibly TRBD1 for D (6 bases). Trimming cost V 1 base and J 1 base, with 10 bases left between them. CDR1 is SNHLY and CDR2 is FYNNEI in the germline V gene. The CDR3 has 15 residues. The CDR3: CASSEVRGGQETQYF. The CDR3 DNA reads as TGTGCCAGCAGTGAAGTCCGAGGGGGCCAAGAGACCCAGTACTTC.

In its sample, this clonotype was seen many times. The chain carries TRBV7-2 and TRBJ2-3; D unresolved. The ends were cut back, 2 bases at V and 2 bases at J, with 14 bases in the middle. Germline CDR1 SGHTA, CDR2 FQGNSA. The CDR3 runs 16 residues. The CDR3 loop reads CASSLFDHSSTDTQYF. The CDR3 nucleotides read TGTGCCAGCAGCTTATTCGACCACTCTTCCACAGATACGCAGTATTTT.

This clonotype was observed many times. This chain connects TRBV7-9 to TRBJ2-2, with no clear D. Germline lookup yields CDR1 SEHNR and CDR2 FQNEAQ (reference sequence). The V and J ends lost 1 base and 2 bases respectively, with 8 bases between them. The CDR3 extends over 15 amino acids. The CDR3 sequence: CASSLDSGNTGELFF. In nucleotides, the CDR3 is TGTGCCAGCAGCTTAGACTCAGGAAACACCGGGGAGCTGTTTTTT.

This clonotype came up many times. The chain carries TRBV7-2 and TRBJ2-2; 11 nucleotides agree with TRBD2. Germline V gene lookup returns CDR1 SGHTA and CDR2 FQGNSA. Trimming at V came to 0 bases and at J to 7 bases, leaving 4 bases not matched to a gene. CDR3 length: 16 residues. In DNA form, the CDR3 reads TGTGCCAGCAGCTTAGCTAGCGGGAGGGCCGGCGGGGAGCTGTTTTTT. Translated, it gives CASSLASGRAGGELFF.

The table lists this clonotype with a few counts. V and J are TRBV18 and TRBJ2-7; 10 bases align to TRBD2. Germline loops: CDR1 KGHSH, CDR2 LQKENI. The V segment lost 2 bases and the J segment 3 bases; nucleotides outside the gene matches: 1. The CDR3 has 14 residues. The CDR3 DNA is TGTGCCAGCTCACCAACTAGCGGGATCTACGAGCAGTACTTC. This sequence encodes CASSPTSGIYEQYF.

This chain joins TRBV20-1 and TRBJ2-3, with D uncertain. V was shortened by 0 bases and J by 2 bases, with 15 bases between the two germline ends. The CDR3 extends over 16 amino acids. CDR1 DFQATT and CDR2 SNEGSKA come from the germline V gene (reference sequence). Written as DNA, the CDR3 is TGCAGTGCTAGAGATTATACCCGGCACACCACAGATACGCAGTATTTT. Translation: CSARDYTRHTTDTQYF.

This clonotype was observed a few times. This rearrangement joins TRBV25-1 to TRBJ2-2, with TRBD2 identical over 12 bases. V lost 3 bases to trimming and J lost 3 bases; unmatched junction nucleotides: 2. The CDR3 covers 16 residues. The germline V gene encodes CDR1 MGHDK and CDR2 SYGVNS. The CDR3 region has the DNA TGTGCCAGCAGTGATGGACTAGCGGGATACACCGGGGAGCTGTTTTTT. Amino acids: CASSDGLAGYTGELFF.

The table lists this clonotype with a few counts. The V gene is TRBV28, the J gene TRBJ1-5; D gene uncertain. The V gene's germline CDR1 is MDHEN and CDR2 SYDVKM. The CDR3 is made up of 13 amino acids. The V and J ends lost 10 bases and 1 base respectively, with 11 bases between them. CDR3 in DNA: TGTGCCACCTCTATAATAAGCAATCAGCCCCAGCATTTT. Amino acids: CATSIISNQPQHF.

The sample holds a few counts of this clonotype. The rearrangement uses TRBV6-2 or TRBV6-3 and TRBJ1-5; D gene unclear. Trimming pared 6 bases from V and 3 bases from J, leaving 18 bases between. The CDR3 extends over 16 amino acids. Germline lookup yields CDR1 MNHEY and CDR2 SVGEGT. The CDR3 nucleotides are TGTGCCAGCAGCTCTAGACCTCCGGTCTCCAATCAGCCCCAGCATTTT. The encoded protein is CASSSRPPVSNQPQHF.

This clonotype showed up just a few times. This chain connects TRBV7-9 to TRBJ1-1; TRBD1 is a possible D gene (6 bases). V was shortened by 5 bases and J by 1 base, with 14 bases between the two germline ends. The CDR3 covers 15 residues. CDR1 is SEHNR, CDR2 FQNEAQ, per germline (reference sequence). CDR3 amino acids: CASSRWGAKNTEAFF. In nucleotides, the CDR3 is TGTGCCAGCAGCCGGTGGGGGGCAAAGAACACTGAAGCTTTCTTT.

This clonotype was detected a few times. The chain recombines TRBV18 with TRBJ2-3; 8 nucleotides line up with TRBD1. CDR1 is KGHSH and CDR2 is LQKENI in the germline V gene. CDR3 length: 17 residues. The V gene end was trimmed by 4 bases and the J gene end by 2 bases; junction bases not matched to a gene: 11. The CDR3 DNA reads as TGTGCCAGCTCACTCCGAGGAATGGACAGGGACACAGATACGCAGTATTTT. It translates to CASSLRGMDRDTDTQYF.

This clonotype was seen a handful of times. The V and J genes are TRBV20-1 and TRBJ2-1, with 11 positions matching TRBD2. The junction had 8 bases not matched to a gene; V was cut back by 4 bases and J by 0 bases. The CDR3 is 17 amino acids. Germline V gives CDR1 DFQATT, CDR2 SNEGSKA (reference sequence). This CDR3 is CSAKGLAAGISYNEQFF. The CDR3, as DNA: TGCAGTGCTAAGGGACTAGCGGCCGGTATCTCCTACAATGAGCAGTTCTTC.

The chain employs TRBV30 and TRBJ2-1; 14 nucleotides agree with TRBD2. Germline lookup yields CDR1 GTSNPN and CDR2 SVGIG (reference sequence). The V segment lost 2 bases and the J segment 1 base; nucleotides outside the gene matches: 10. This CDR3 has 19 residues. CDR3 nucleotide sequence: TGTGCCTGGAGTTCCCACCCGGGACTAGCGGGAGAGTCCTACAATGAGCAGTTCTTC. This translates into CAWSSHPGLAGESYNEQFF.